This is a list of T cell receptor beta chains from one sample in a study of cytomegalovirus exposure and HLA in healthy donors. Only in-frame clones appear in the TCRdb table, and some are missing; sequencing was by immunoSEQ multiplex PCR. The table shows over 80,000 clones, with 81% occurring only once. Sequenced input: PBMCs. All receptors derive from a man aged 40-55 years in good health and CMV-seropositive. The CDR3 runs from the conserved cysteine through the conserved F or W. D genes are given only for firm matches. A row's size may be missing; if present it is once, few, many or a size class.

>-|TRBV9|TRBJ2-7|-
TGTGCCAGCAGCGTATCTAGCGCCTCCTACGAGCAGTACTTC
CASSVSSASYEQYF
>-|TRBV28|TRBJ1-4|few
TGTGCCAGCTGTATACAGGGCCATGAAAAACTGTTTTTT
CASCIQGHEKLFF
>TRBD1|TRBV2|TRBJ2-1|-
TGTGCCAGACGACAGGGGGCTTCGTTCTCGTACAATGAGCAGTTCTTC
CARRQGASFSYNEQFF
>-|TRBV5-1|TRBJ1-4|once
TGCGCCAGCAGCTTCGTCGGGGGTGAAAAACTGTTTTTT
CASSFVGGEKLFF
>TRBD1|TRBV6-1|TRBJ1-4|-
TGTGCCAGCAGTGCAGGGGGCAGGGCGTCTAATGAAAAACTGTTTTTT
CASSAGGRASNEKLFF
>-|TRBV7-2|TRBJ1-1|-
TGTGCCAGCAGCTTAGGGGCCACTTACACTGAAGCTTTCTTT
CASSLGATYTEAFF
>-|TRBV2|TRBJ2-6|once
TGTGCCAGCAGTGAGGACATCGCCAACGTCCTGACTTTC
CASSEDIANVLTF
>-|TRBV27|TRBJ2-5|-
TGTGCCAGCAGCCGGGAGTCGTACCAAGAGACCCAGTACTTC
CASSRESYQETQYF
>-|TRBV18|TRBJ1-1|-
TGTGCCAGCTCACCAAATCCTTGGAAACGGGGAAGCACTGAAGCTTTCTTT
CASSPNPWKRGSTEAFF
>-|TRBV29-1|TRBJ1-2|-
TGCAACATACAGACAGGCTATGGCTACACCTTC
CNIQTGYGYTF
>TRBD2|TRBV5-1|TRBJ2-1|-
TGCGCCACCTCAGGACTAGCCAATGAGCAGTTCTTC
CATSGLANEQFF
>-|TRBV6-5|TRBJ1-4|-
TGTGCCAGCAGGCGGGATCTAGCAACTAATGAAAAACTGTTTTTT
CASRRDLATNEKLFF
>-|TRBV19|TRBJ2-2|-
TGTGCCAGTAGCGAACTAGCCGGAACGAACACCGGGGAGCTGTTTTTT
CASSELAGTNTGELFF
>-|TRBV10-3|TRBJ1-2|-
TGTGCCATCAGTCCAGGGGACGGCTACACCTTC
CAISPGDGYTF
>-|TRBV28|TRBJ1-3|few
TGTGCCAGCAGTCTTACCCCGGGACACCCCGGGGCAAACACCATATATTTT
CASSLTPGHPGANTIYF
>TRBD1|TRBV19|TRBJ1-2|-
TGTGCCAGTAGTATAGTAGGGACAGGGAGTAAAGGCTACACCTTC
CASSIVGTGSKGYTF
>TRBD2|TRBV28|TRBJ2-1|-
TGTGCCAGCAGTTTGACTAGCGGGAGACGCGAGCAGTTCTTC
CASSLTSGRREQFF
>-|TRBV28|TRBJ2-2|-
TGTGCCAGCAGGTATTCTGGGGGAGGAATCGACGGGGAGCTGTTTTTT
CASRYSGGGIDGELFF
>TRBD2|TRBV19|TRBJ2-7|-
TGTGCCAGTAGTATAGTGGCGGGGGTAAACGAGCAGTACTTC
CASSIVAGVNEQYF
>TRBD1|TRBV11-2|TRBJ2-5|-
TGTGCCAGCAGCTTATTCGGGACAGGGGGTGGGGAGACCCAGTACTTC
CASSLFGTGGGETQYF
>TRBD2|TRBV6-5|TRBJ2-5|-
TGTGCCAGCAGTTCCCTAGCGGGGGAGGAGACCCAGTACTTC
CASSSLAGEETQYF
>-|TRBV1|TRBJ2-7|-
TGCACCAGCCTCCAAGCCCCCCTAGCGGGAGCCCCATACTCCTACGAGCAGTACTTC
CTSLQAPLAGAPYSYEQYF
>-|TRBV2|TRBJ1-5|-
TGTGCCAGCAGTGATATAAAACACCATCAGCCCCAGCATTTT
CASSDIKHHQPQHF
>-|TRBV29-1|TRBJ1-1|-
TGCAGCGTCCGAACGGGGGGCACTGAAGCTTTCTTT
CSVRTGGTEAFF
>-|TRBV2|TRBJ1-4|-
TGTGCCAGCAGTGTTGGGCAGGGATACGAAAAACTGTTTTTT
CASSVGQGYEKLFF
>TRBD1|TRBV5-1|TRBJ2-4|-
TGCGCCAGCAGCCACCCCCGAACAGGGGGAAGAAGTGGCAAAAACATTCAGTACTTC
CASSHPRTGGRSGKNIQYF
>TRBD1|TRBV4-1|TRBJ1-5|-
TGCGCCAGCAGCCAAGAATCAGGGGGAAATAGCAATCAGCCCCAGCATTTT
CASSQESGGNSNQPQHF
>-|TRBV29-1|TRBJ2-7|-
TGCAGCGTTTATTGGCGGGGCGAGCAGTACTTC
CSVYWRGEQYF
>-|TRBV4-1|TRBJ2-7|-
TGCGCCAGCAGCCAATCCTTCATCCACGAGCAGTACTTC
CASSQSFIHEQYF
>TRBD2|TRBV5-4|TRBJ2-7|-
TGTGCCAGCAGCCCGGGGACTAGCGTCTCCTACGAGCAGTACTTC
CASSPGTSVSYEQYF
>-|TRBV5-5|TRBJ2-1|once
TGTGCCAGCAGCGGCCGGGACTACAATGAGCAGTTCTTC
CASSGRDYNEQFF
>TRBD1|TRBV27|TRBJ2-1|-
TGTGCCAGCAGTCCGACAGGGGGACCGAACAATGAGCAGTTCTTC
CASSPTGGPNNEQFF
>-|TRBV5-1|TRBJ1-3|-
TGCGCCAGCAGCTTGGACCCAGGGGTGGCTGGAAACACCATATATTTT
CASSLDPGVAGNTIYF
>-|TRBV7-2|TRBJ2-3|-
TGTGCCAGCAACCCGGGACTGCTCGGGCCCGATACGCAGTATTTT
CASNPGLLGPDTQYF
>TRBD2|TRBV5-1|TRBJ2-1|-
TGCGCCAGCAGCAAGGGACTAGCGGGAGGGCCGATCTCCTACAATGAGCAGTTCTTC
CASSKGLAGGPISYNEQFF
>-|TRBV6-1|TRBJ2-2|-
TGTGCCAGCAGTGGGGACACCCGCGCCGGGGAGCTGTTTTTT
CASSGDTRAGELFF
>TRBD1|TRBV5-1|TRBJ1-2|-
TGCGCCAGCAGCACGGGACAGGGGGATGGCCACACCTTC
CASSTGQGDGHTF
>TRBD1|TRBV2|TRBJ1-6|-
TGTGCCAGCAGTGAATTTACAGGGGGTAATTCACCCCTCCACTTT
CASSEFTGGNSPLHF
>-|TRBV6-5|TRBJ1-2|-
TGTGCCAGCAGTTACTCTTCAGGAGGGGACTATGGCTACACCTTC
CASSYSSGGDYGYTF
>-|TRBV5-6|TRBJ2-7|-
TGTGCCAGCAGCCCGCGCGGCTACGAGCAGTACTTC
CASSPRGYEQYF
>-|TRBV7-2|TRBJ1-5|once
TGTGCCAGCAGCTTAGAACAGGGAGGCAATCAGCCCCAGCATTTT
CASSLEQGGNQPQHF
>TRBD2|TRBV7-6|TRBJ2-3|-
TGTGCCAGCAGCTTAGAGCGGGGCCGTACAGATACGCAGTATTTT
CASSLERGRTDTQYF
>TRBD2|TRBV18|TRBJ2-1|-
TGTGCCAGCTCAGAGCTAAAGCGGGAGTTCAATGAGCAGTTCTTC
CASSELKREFNEQFF
>-|TRBV6-5|TRBJ1-1|few
TGTGCCAGCAATTATGGAGTTGGCACTGAAGCTTTCTTT
CASNYGVGTEAFF
>TRBD2|TRBV28|TRBJ2-7|few
TGTGCCAGCGCAATCATAGCGGGTGAACGCTACGAGCAGTACTTC
CASAIIAGERYEQYF
>TRBD1|TRBV9|TRBJ1-4|-
TGTGCCAGCAGCGCCTACAGGGGAAGAAATGAAAAACTGTTTTTT
CASSAYRGRNEKLFF
>-|TRBV30|TRBJ1-3|-
TGTGCCTGGAGTGTACAAGGGGGTGAAGGAAACACCATATATTTT
CAWSVQGGEGNTIYF
>-|TRBV30|TRBJ1-1|-
TGTGCCTGGAGTGTACTTTTCAAACGGGGGAACACTGAAGCTTTCTTT
CAWSVLFKRGNTEAFF
>-|TRBV5-1|TRBJ2-5|-
TGCGCCAGCAGCTTGGCCTCTAGCATCCAAGAGACCCAGTACTTC
CASSLASSIQETQYF
>TRBD2|TRBV6-6|TRBJ2-3|-
TGTGCCAGCAGTTCATTACTAGCGGGGGGACCAGATACGCAGTATTTT
CASSSLLAGGPDTQYF
>TRBD1|TRBV4-1|TRBJ2-2|-
TGCGCCAGCAGCCAAAGACAGGGCTTCGGGGAGCTGTTTTTT
CASSQRQGFGELFF
>TRBD2|TRBV11-1|TRBJ2-7|-
TGTGCCAGCAGCCCCGCGAGGGTGGCGGGAGTGGTCTACGAGCAGTACTTC
CASSPARVAGVVYEQYF
>TRBD1|TRBV10-3|TRBJ2-3|-
TGTGCCATCAGTGTACAGGGGACCACAGATACGCAGTATTTT
CAISVQGTTDTQYF
>-|TRBV27|TRBJ2-5|-
TGTGCCAGCAGCGCGGAGCACTCGTACCAAGAGACCCAGTACTTC
CASSAEHSYQETQYF
>-|TRBV4-2|TRBJ1-5|-
TGTGCCAGCAGCCAAGGGTGGGGGGAAGGACAGCATTTT
CASSQGWGEGQHF